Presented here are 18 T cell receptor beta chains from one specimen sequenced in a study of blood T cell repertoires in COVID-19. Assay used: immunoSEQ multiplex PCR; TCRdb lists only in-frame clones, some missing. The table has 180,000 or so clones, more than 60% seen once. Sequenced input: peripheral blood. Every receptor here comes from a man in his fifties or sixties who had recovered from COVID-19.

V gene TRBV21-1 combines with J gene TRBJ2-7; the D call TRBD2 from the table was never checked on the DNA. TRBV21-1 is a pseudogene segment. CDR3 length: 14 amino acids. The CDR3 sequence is CASTATSGSYEQYF. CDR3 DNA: TGTGCCAGCACGGCGACTAGCGGGAGCTACGAGCAGTACTTC.

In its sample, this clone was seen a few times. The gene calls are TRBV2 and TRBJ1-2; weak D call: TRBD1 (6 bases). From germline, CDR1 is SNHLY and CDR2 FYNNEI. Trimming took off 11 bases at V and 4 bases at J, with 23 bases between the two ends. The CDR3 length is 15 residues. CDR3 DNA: TGTGCCGGCACCGGGACAAGGGGTTCCGGCTATGGCTACACCTTC. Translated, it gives CAGTGTRGSGYGYTF.

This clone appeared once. The CDR3: CASSLYDLAGGNEQFF. CDR3 sequence (DNA): TGTGCCAGCAGTTTATACGACCTAGCGGGAGGCAATGAGCAGTTCTTC. The rearrangement links TRBV27 to TRBJ2-1, with TRBD2 identical over 11 bases. Germline lookup yields CDR1 MNHEY and CDR2 SMNVEV (reference sequence). Trimming cost V 1 base and J 6 bases; bases outside gene matches: 5. The CDR3 loop spans 16 amino acids.

In nucleotides, the CDR3 is TGTGCCAGCAGCTTCGGGGGTCTCTACGAGCAGTACTTC. Protein: CASSFGGLYEQYF. The chain is built from TRBV5-6 and TRBJ2-7; D possibly corresponds to TRBD2 (6 bases). CDR3 length: 13 residues. With 2 bases removed from V and 3 bases from J, the gap between germline ends came to 9 bases. Germline lookup yields CDR1 SGHDT and CDR2 YYEEEE.

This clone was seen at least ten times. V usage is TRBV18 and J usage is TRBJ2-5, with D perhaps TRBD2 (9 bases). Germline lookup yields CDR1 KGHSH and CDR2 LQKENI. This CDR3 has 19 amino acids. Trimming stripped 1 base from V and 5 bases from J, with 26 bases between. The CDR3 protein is CASSPRTRQGTSSGETQYF. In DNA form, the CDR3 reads TGTGCCAGCTCACCACGAACGAGACAGGGGACTAGCTCAGGGGAGACCCAGTACTTC.

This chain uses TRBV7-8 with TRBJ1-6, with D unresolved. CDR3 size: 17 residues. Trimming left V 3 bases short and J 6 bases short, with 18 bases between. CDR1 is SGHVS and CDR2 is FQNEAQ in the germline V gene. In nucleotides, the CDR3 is TGTGCCAGCAGCTTTGCGGGGTTGGGTCTTATTAATTCACCCCTCCACTTT. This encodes CASSFAGLGLINSPLHF.

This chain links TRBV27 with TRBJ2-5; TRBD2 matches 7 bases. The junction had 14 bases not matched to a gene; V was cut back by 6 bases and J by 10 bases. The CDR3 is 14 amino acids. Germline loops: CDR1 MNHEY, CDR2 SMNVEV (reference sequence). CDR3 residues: CASRILATRGDQYF. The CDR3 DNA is TGTGCCAGCAGGATTTTAGCGACCCGGGGGGACCAGTACTTC.

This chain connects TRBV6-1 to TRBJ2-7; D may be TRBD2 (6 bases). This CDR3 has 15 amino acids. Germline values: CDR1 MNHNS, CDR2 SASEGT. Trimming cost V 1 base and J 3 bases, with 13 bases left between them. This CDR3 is CASSEGVRGGYEQYF. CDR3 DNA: TGTGCCAGCAGTGAAGGGGTCCGGGGAGGCTACGAGCAGTACTTC.

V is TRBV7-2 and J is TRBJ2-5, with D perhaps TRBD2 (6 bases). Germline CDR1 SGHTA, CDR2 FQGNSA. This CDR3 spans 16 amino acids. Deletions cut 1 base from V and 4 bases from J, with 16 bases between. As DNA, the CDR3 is TGTGCCAGCAGCTTAGGTGCTGGCGGGGCAGGAGAGACCCAGTACTTC. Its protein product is CASSLGAGGAGETQYF.

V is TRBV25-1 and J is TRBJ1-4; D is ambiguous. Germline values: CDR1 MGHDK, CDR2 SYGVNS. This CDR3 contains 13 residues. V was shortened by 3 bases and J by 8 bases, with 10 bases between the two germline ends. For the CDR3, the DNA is TGTGCCAGCAGTGACTACCGCGGGGAAAAACTGTTTTTT. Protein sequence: CASSDYRGEKLFF.

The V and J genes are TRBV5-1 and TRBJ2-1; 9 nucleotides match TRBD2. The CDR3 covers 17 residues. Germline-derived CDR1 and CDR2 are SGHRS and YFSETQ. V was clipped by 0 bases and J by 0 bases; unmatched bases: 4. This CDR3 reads CASSLAVTSGSYNEQFF. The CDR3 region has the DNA TGCGCCAGCAGCTTGGCTGTGACTAGCGGCTCCTACAATGAGCAGTTCTTC.

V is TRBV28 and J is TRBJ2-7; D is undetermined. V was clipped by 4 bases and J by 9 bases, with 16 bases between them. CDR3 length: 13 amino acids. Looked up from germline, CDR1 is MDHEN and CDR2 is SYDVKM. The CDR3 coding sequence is TGTGCCAGCAGTTCCCCGCCCCGGGTAGTGCAGTACTTC. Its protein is CASSSPPRVVQYF.

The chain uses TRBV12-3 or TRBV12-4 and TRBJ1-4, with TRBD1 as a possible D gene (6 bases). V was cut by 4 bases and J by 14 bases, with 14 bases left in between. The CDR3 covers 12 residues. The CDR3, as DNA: TGTGCCAGCAGTTATCCACAGGGTCACCTGTTTTTT. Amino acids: CASSYPQGHLFF.

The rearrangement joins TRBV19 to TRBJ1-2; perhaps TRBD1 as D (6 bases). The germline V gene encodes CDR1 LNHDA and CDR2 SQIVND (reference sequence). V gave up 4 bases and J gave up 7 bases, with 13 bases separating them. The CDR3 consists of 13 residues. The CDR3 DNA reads TGTGCCAGTAGTAGGGGACAACGGTCTGGCTACACCTTC. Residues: CASSRGQRSGYTF.

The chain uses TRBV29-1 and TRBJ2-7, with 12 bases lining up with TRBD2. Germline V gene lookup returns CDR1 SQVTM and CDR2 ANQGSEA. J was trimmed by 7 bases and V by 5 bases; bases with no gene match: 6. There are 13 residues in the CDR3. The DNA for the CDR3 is TGCAGCGTTCGGACTAGCGGGACGGATGAGCAGTACTTC. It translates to CSVRTSGTDEQYF.

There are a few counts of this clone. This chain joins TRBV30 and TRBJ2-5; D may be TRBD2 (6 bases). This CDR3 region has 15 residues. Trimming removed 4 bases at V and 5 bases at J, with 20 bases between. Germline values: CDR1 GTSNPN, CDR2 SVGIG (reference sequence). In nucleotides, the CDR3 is TGTGCCTGGACATTTTGGGACTCACCAATGGAGACCCAGTACTTC. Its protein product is CAWTFWDSPMETQYF.

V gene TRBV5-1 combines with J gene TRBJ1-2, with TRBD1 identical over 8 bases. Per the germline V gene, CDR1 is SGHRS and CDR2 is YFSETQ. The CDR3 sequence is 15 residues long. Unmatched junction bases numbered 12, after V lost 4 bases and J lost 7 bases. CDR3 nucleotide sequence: TGCGCCAGCAGCCCAAGTCAGGGGGCGTCTGGTGGCTACACCTTC. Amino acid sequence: CASSPSQGASGGYTF. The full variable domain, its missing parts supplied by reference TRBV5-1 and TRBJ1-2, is KAGVTQTPRYLIKTRGQQVTLSCSPISGHRSVSWYQQTPGQGLQFLFEYFSETQRNKGNFPGRFSGRQFSNSRSEMNVSTLELGDSALYLCASSPSQGASGGYTFGSGTRLTVV.

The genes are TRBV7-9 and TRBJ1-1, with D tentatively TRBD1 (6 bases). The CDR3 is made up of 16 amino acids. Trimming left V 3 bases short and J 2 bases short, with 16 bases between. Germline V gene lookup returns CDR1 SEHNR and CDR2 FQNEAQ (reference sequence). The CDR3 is CASSLGRGLLNTEAFF. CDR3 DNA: TGTGCCAGCAGCTTGGGCAGGGGCCTCTTAAACACTGAAGCTTTCTTT.